The TCR beta chain under discussion was sequenced for a study of blood T cell repertoires in COVID-19. Study-level information: PBMCs, B-cell-depleted T cells, or T cells provided the cDNA or gDNA that made up the material.

Per the germline V gene, CDR1 is SGHRS and CDR2 is YFSETQ. The CDR3 loop spans 15 amino acids. The trim removed 4 bases at V and 4 bases at J, leaving 5 bases unmatched. Authors' analysis steps: Estimation of nucleated cell counts was performed using reference gene primer amplification. Data came from immunoSEQ multiplex PCR; TCRdb stores just in-frame clones and leaves some out. Clone size and the V and J calls come from that table; the DNA yielded D and trimming. The sample holds under 250,000 clones, over 70% seen once. Sample: peripheral blood. The clonotype originates from a woman in her sixties or seventies with acute or convalescent COVID-19. The chain couples TRBV5-1 to TRBJ2-2; 9 nucleotides agree with TRBD1. CDR3 nucleotide sequence: TGCGCCAGCAGCCCGGGACAGGGAGCCACCGGGGAGCTGTTTTTT. Translated, it gives CASSPGQGATGELFF.